Each of the 2 T cell receptor beta chains below was sequenced from the same sample in a study of PD-1 blockade in mismatch repair-deficient tumors. Profiling relied on immunoSEQ multiplex PCR, and the TCRdb table lists in-frame clones only, not all of them. The data contain under 150,000 clones, around 83% of them seen just once; the ten biggest clones take up approximately 15%. The sample consisted of peripheral blood, taken 44 weeks after starting pembrolizumab. Receptors originate from an adult with mismatch repair-deficient cancer.

The chain has TRBV7-9 and TRBJ2-2; the match to TRBD1 covers 7 bases. The CDR3 has 14 amino acids. Germline V CDR1 and CDR2: SEHNR, FQNEAQ (reference sequence). J lost 6 bases, V lost 3 bases, and 4 bases had no gene match. The CDR3 reads CASSFAGGPGELFF. The CDR3 DNA follows: TGTGCCAGCAGCTTCGCAGGGGGACCCGGGGAGCTGTTTTTT.

The V call is TRBV5-1, the J call TRBJ2-7; TRBD2 matches at 12 bases. The germline V gene encodes CDR1 SGHRS and CDR2 YFSETQ. J was trimmed by 2 bases and V by 4 bases; bases with no gene match: 4. This CDR3 is 15 amino acids long. The CDR3 loop is CASSQGLAGTYEQYF. For the CDR3, the DNA is TGCGCCAGCAGCCAAGGACTAGCGGGGACCTACGAGCAGTACTTC.